The 20 T cell receptor beta chains below come from one sample, sequenced in a study of regulatory T cells in long-lasting Graves disease. Time point specified: persistent/refractory GD, antithyroid drugs over 5 years with positive TRAb. From RNA extracted from PBMCs, the TCR library was made. The authors built TCR beta libraries using iRepertoire HTBI primers and Arm-PCR of CDR3 regions. TCRdb used MiXCR to reprocess the multiplex PCR reads, holding one entry per CDR3 protein. The table records about 400,000 distinct CDR3 sequences, roughly 20% of them present only once. The source material was peripheral blood mononuclear cells (PBMCs), sampled when the disease was refractory, from a patient treated with antithyroid drugs. Every receptor here comes from a female donor with Graves disease.

This clonotype was recorded at least ten times. The V call is TRBV12-3 or TRBV12-4, the J call TRBJ2-7, with 8 bases lining up with TRBD2. This CDR3 has 15 amino acids. V lost 4 bases, J lost 0 bases, and 5 bases stayed unmatched. The CDR3 bases are TGTGCCAGCAGTTCGCCGGGAGGGTTCTCCTACGAGCAGTACTTC. Amino acids: CASSSPGGFSYEQYF.

The rearrangement uses TRBV7-9 and TRBJ1-1; D uncertain. Trimming left V 5 bases short and J 1 base short, with 11 bases between. The CDR3 runs to 14 residues. The germline gives CDR1 SEHNR, CDR2 FQNEAQ (reference sequence). In nucleotides, the CDR3 is TGTGCCAGCAGCCTGGGCGGGTGGAACACTGAAGCTTTCTTT. It encodes CASSLGGWNTEAFF.

This clonotype was counted ten times or more. The chain links TRBV28 to TRBJ1-2; 7 nucleotides match TRBD1. The CDR3 is 15 amino acids. The germline gives CDR1 MDHEN, CDR2 SYDVKM. V lost 5 bases and J lost 4; bases outside the gene matches: 10. This CDR3 is CASSPPGTEPYGYTF. Written as DNA, the CDR3 is TGTGCCAGCAGTCCCCCCGGGACAGAGCCCTATGGCTACACCTTC.

This rearrangement joins TRBV6-2 or TRBV6-3 to TRBJ2-7, with D possibly TRBD2 on 6 matching bases. Germline values: CDR1 MNHEY, CDR2 SVGEGT. Between the trimmed V and J ends, which lost 5 bases and 2 bases, there was a span of 13 bases. This CDR3 comprises 14 residues. CDR3 protein: CASSGQRVTYEQYF. The CDR3 region has the DNA TGTGCCAGCAGTGGGCAGCGGGTTACCTACGAGCAGTACTTC.

This clonotype was found many times. The chain couples TRBV27 to TRBJ2-5; weak D call: TRBD1 (6 bases). The V gene lost 0 bases and the J gene lost 5 bases, with 22 bases spanning the gap. CDR1 and CDR2 (germline): MNHEY, SMNVEV (reference sequence). The CDR3 runs 18 residues. This CDR3 reads CASSLSPTRRGWGETQYF. CDR3 nucleotide sequence: TGTGCCAGCAGTTTATCCCCCACACGCAGGGGTTGGGGTGAGACCCAGTACTTC.

The sample holds a few counts of this clonotype. The V gene is TRBV28, the J gene TRBJ1-3; TRBD1 matches 8 bases. Germline loops: CDR1 MDHEN, CDR2 SYDVKM. This CDR3 comprises 16 residues. V shed 6 bases and J 3 bases; nucleotides not matched to a gene: 10. The CDR3 DNA reads TGTGCCAGCAGGCCCCCGGAGGGACAGGTTGGAAACACCATATATTTT. As protein: CASRPPEGQVGNTIYF.

In this sample, this clonotype turned up a few times. The chain has TRBV12-3 or TRBV12-4 and TRBJ1-5; D remains unclear. V was trimmed by 6 bases and J by 0 bases, leaving 15 bases between them. This CDR3 has 16 amino acids. The CDR3 sequence: CASSVSGRNSNQPQHF. CDR3 nucleotides: TGTGCCAGCAGCGTGTCGGGGAGGAATAGCAATCAGCCCCAGCATTTT.

This chain links TRBV12-3 or TRBV12-4 with TRBJ2-7; TRBD1 aligns across 8 bases. The CDR3 runs to 14 residues. V was clipped by 6 bases and J by 2 bases; unmatched bases: 6. CDR3 region: CASSSQGAPYEQYF. The CDR3 DNA reads as TGTGCCAGCAGCTCCCAGGGGGCCCCCTACGAGCAGTACTTC.

V gene TRBV28 combines with J gene TRBJ2-3; D call uncertain. V gave up 3 bases and J gave up 0 bases, with 19 bases separating them. The germline gives CDR1 MDHEN, CDR2 SYDVKM. The CDR3 spans 18 residues. CDR3 sequence: CASSFAESLTPSTDTQYF. Here the CDR3 DNA reads TGTGCCAGCAGTTTTGCGGAATCACTCACACCTAGCACAGATACGCAGTATTTT.

The CDR3 sequence is CASRQWISGPTDTQYF. CDR3 in DNA: TGTGCCAGCAGACAGTGGATCTCGGGCCCTACAGATACGCAGTATTTT. The chain carries TRBV6-2 or TRBV6-3 and TRBJ2-3, with D hard to call. V was trimmed by 6 bases and J by 3 bases, leaving 19 bases between them. Germline CDR1 reads MNHEY; CDR2 reads SVGEGT. The CDR3 covers 16 residues.

The chain is built from TRBV4-1 and TRBJ2-5, with 7 bases identical to TRBD1. Germline CDR1 is MGHRA and CDR2 is YSYEKL. This CDR3 is built from 15 residues. V was pared by 1 base and J by 4 bases, with 6 bases of the junction left unmatched. The CDR3 loop is CASSQALGGGETQYF. The CDR3 DNA is TGCGCCAGCAGCCAAGCCCTAGGGGGCGGAGAGACCCAGTACTTC.

Many counts were recorded for this clonotype. This chain uses TRBV28 with TRBJ2-7, with 13 bases lining up with TRBD2. V shed 2 bases and J 2 bases; nucleotides not matched to a gene: 3. Germline CDR1 and CDR2: MDHEN and SYDVKM. CDR3 length: 16 residues. The CDR3 here is CASSLGTSGIPYEQYF. The CDR3 nucleotides are TGTGCCAGCAGTTTAGGGACTAGCGGGATCCCCTACGAGCAGTACTTC.

In this sample, this clonotype turned up many times. The V and J genes are TRBV28 and TRBJ1-1; D remains unclear. CDR1 is MDHEN, CDR2 SYDVKM, per germline. Trimming removed 8 bases at V and 5 bases at J, with 15 bases between. The CDR3 loop spans 13 amino acids. This CDR3 reads CASRREARTEAFF. CDR3 coding DNA: TGTGCCAGCCGCCGAGAGGCGAGGACTGAAGCTTTCTTT.

Ten or more counts support this clonotype. The V call is TRBV28, the J call TRBJ2-7; D is perhaps TRBD2 (5 bases). Germline assignment: CDR1 MDHEN and CDR2 SYDVKM. The length of the CDR3 is 16 residues. V was clipped by 1 base and J by 5 bases, with 18 bases between them. CDR3 sequence: CASSLYAAAAGNEQYF. CDR3 DNA: TGTGCCAGCAGTTTATATGCGGCGGCAGCCGGGAACGAGCAGTACTTC. Using reference TRBV28 and TRBJ2-7 for the parts outside the CDR3, the full variable domain is DVKVTQSSRYLVKRTGEKVFLECVQDMDHENMFWYRQDPGLGLRLIYFSYDVKMKEKGDIPEGYSVSREKKERFSLILESASTNQTSMYLCASSLYAAAAGNEQYFGPGTRLTVT.

This clonotype occurred many times. The rearrangement links TRBV3-1 to TRBJ1-1; tentative D call: TRBD1 (5 bases). V shed 4 bases and J shed 3 bases, with 15 bases lying between them. Germline V gene sequence: CDR1 LGHDT, CDR2 YNNKEL (reference sequence). The CDR3 runs 15 residues. The CDR3 nucleotides are TGTGCCAGCAGCCTCCGGGGGGGAGGGCACACTGAAGCTTTCTTT. It is translated as CASSLRGGGHTEAFF.

Only a few counts were recorded for this clonotype. This chain joins TRBV11-2 and TRBJ1-3, with 9 bases identical to TRBD1. In germline, CDR1 is SGHAT, CDR2 FQNNGV. Germline trimming cut 4 bases from V and 3 bases from J; bases unmatched to any gene: 7. The CDR3 contains 16 residues. The CDR3 DNA follows: TGTGCCAGCAGCTACCGGACAGGGGCAGGTGGAAACACCATATATTTT. Translated, it gives CASSYRTGAGGNTIYF.

There are many counts of this clonotype. This chain uses TRBV12-3 or TRBV12-4 with TRBJ1-4; 9 nucleotides agree with TRBD1. The CDR3 is 15 residues long. Unmatched junction bases numbered 8, after V lost 5 bases and J lost 7 bases. The DNA for the CDR3 is TGTGCCAGCAGTGCCCGGGACAGGGTAGCTGAAAAACTGTTTTTT. This codes for CASSARDRVAEKLFF.

The V and J genes are TRBV29-1 and TRBJ1-1; tentative D call: TRBD1 (5 bases). V was pared by 8 bases and J by 6 bases, with 16 bases between. This CDR3 region has 12 residues. The germline V gene has CDR1 SQVTM and CDR2 ANQGSEA. The CDR3 DNA sequence: TGCAGCACCAAATCCGGGGCATCTGAAGCTTTCTTT. Encoded protein: CSTKSGASEAFF.

The V gene is TRBV7-2, the J gene TRBJ1-2, with unresolved D. Germline-derived CDR1 and CDR2 are SGHTA and FQGNSA. The germline V and J ends were trimmed by 3 bases and 5 bases, with 16 bases remaining between them. The CDR3 totals 15 residues. CDR3: CASSFHPEAGYGYTF. Written as DNA, the CDR3 is TGTGCCAGCAGCTTCCACCCCGAGGCGGGATATGGCTACACCTTC.

The chain links TRBV7-2 to TRBJ2-7; D may be TRBD2 (6 bases). There are 17 residues in the CDR3. V was pared by 4 bases and J by 3 bases, with 22 bases between. Germline CDR1 reads SGHTA; CDR2 reads FQGNSA. The CDR3 protein is CASSSFSGASVNYEQYF. CDR3 DNA sequence: TGTGCCAGCAGCTCCTTCTCCGGGGCTAGCGTTAACTACGAGCAGTACTTC.